The 28 T cell receptor beta chains listed next were all sequenced from one sample in a study of human T cells and chemical hapten exposure. MiXCR, run by TCRdb on the RACE reads, gives a single entry per CDR3 protein. This table holds around 380,000 distinct CDR3 sequences, more than 4.5% found once. Time point given: patch test 1, 2 weeks after DPC sensitization. Treatment described: therapeutic diphenylcyclopropenone sensitization with weekly scalp DPC. The material was whole blood, obtained in connection with sensitization to the hapten diphenylcyclopropenone (DPC). The receptors stem from a woman between 45 and 60 years old with alopecia areata. Some clones in this sample may be carry-over from other donors' samples.

The sample holds many counts of this clonotype. The rearrangement joins TRBV19 to TRBJ2-1, with a tentative D call TRBD2 (6 bases). This CDR3 contains 14 residues. The V gene's germline CDR1 is LNHDA and CDR2 SQIVND (reference sequence). Trimming removed 6 bases from V and 5 bases from J, with 14 bases in between. CDR3: CASSHRDFDNEQFF. The CDR3 bases are TGTGCCAGTAGCCACCGGGACTTCGACAATGAGCAGTTCTTC.

In this sample, this clonotype turned up many times. The chain recombines TRBV28 with TRBJ2-5; 8 bases are shared with TRBD2. Germline V CDR1 and CDR2: MDHEN, SYDVKM. V shed 6 bases, J shed 5 bases, and the junction held 8 bases outside the gene matches. The CDR3 has 14 amino acids. The CDR3 nucleotides read TGTGCCAGCAGCCTCCCAGCGGGGGAGGAGACCCAGTACTTC. As protein: CASSLPAGEETQYF.

In this sample, this clonotype turned up many times. The CDR3 protein is CATSDLRKVGHNEQFF. The CDR3 bases are TGTGCCACCAGTGATTTAAGAAAGGTGGGGCACAATGAGCAGTTCTTC. This chain connects TRBV24-1 to TRBJ2-1, with D perhaps TRBD1 (5 bases). The CDR3 contains 16 residues. V was shortened by 1 base and J by 5 bases, with 14 bases between the two germline ends. Germline V gives CDR1 KGHDR, CDR2 SFDVKD.

This clonotype was picked up many times. The V call is TRBV7-2, the J call TRBJ1-5; D is uncertain. Germline CDR1 and CDR2: SGHTA and FQGNSA. V lost 6 bases, J lost 1 base, and 13 bases lay in between. This CDR3 has 15 amino acids. CDR3 protein: CASRGRAGSNQPQHF. For the CDR3, the DNA is TGTGCCAGCAGAGGTCGGGCGGGCAGCAATCAGCCCCAGCATTTT. Variable domain in full (rest from reference TRBV7-2 and TRBJ1-5): GAGVSQSPSNKVTEKGKDVELRCDPISGHTALYWYRQSLGQGLEFLIYFQGNSAPDKSGLPSDRFSAERTGGSVSTLTIQRTQQEDSAVYLCASRGRAGSNQPQHFGDGTRLSIL.

This clonotype appeared many times. This chain links TRBV6-5 with TRBJ1-1; D gene ambiguous. The V and J ends lost 0 bases and 0 bases respectively, with 5 bases between them. The CDR3 runs to 14 residues. Germline CDR1 is MNHEY and CDR2 is SVGAGI. CDR3 sequence: CASSYSPLNTEAFF. The CDR3 nucleotides read TGTGCCAGCAGTTACTCGCCCCTGAACACTGAAGCTTTCTTT.

The CDR3 loop reads CASSENIGPDTQYF. The CDR3 nucleotides are TGTGCCAGCAGTGAAAATATAGGTCCAGATACGCAGTATTTT. This chain connects TRBV25-1 to TRBJ2-3, with unresolved D. The CDR3 is 14 residues long. Germline-derived CDR1 and CDR2 are MGHDK and SYGVNS. Trimming shortened V by 2 bases and J by 4 bases, and 10 bases separated the two germline ends.

This chain uses TRBV20-1 with TRBJ2-7, with a weak D call TRBD2 (6 bases). Looked up from germline, CDR1 is DFQATT and CDR2 is SNEGSKA (reference sequence). This CDR3 is 14 amino acids long. The V and J ends lost 6 bases and 5 bases respectively, with 20 bases between them. The CDR3 bases are TGCAGTGCCTTAGCTCCCGTCGGAGGGGACGAGCAGTACTTC. Translating gives CSALAPVGGDEQYF.

Note on this clonotype: This may be a read error, as it is one base from a much larger clone. The chain links TRBV3-1 to TRBJ2-2; D is undetermined. Per the germline V gene, CDR1 is LGHDT and CDR2 is YNNKEL (reference sequence). The CDR3 has 11 residues. The V end lost 9 bases, the J end lost 6 bases, and 8 bases lay between the germline ends. CDR3 residues: CASTNAGELFF. The CDR3, as DNA: TGTGCCAGTACTAACGCCGGGGAGCTGTTTTTT.

This clonotype was detected ten times or more. The chain is built from TRBV6-4 and TRBJ2-3, with 12 bases lining up with TRBD2. Looked up from germline, CDR1 is MRHNA and CDR2 is SNTAGT. This CDR3 region has 15 residues. V was clipped by 6 bases and J by 2 bases; unmatched bases: 3. The CDR3 nucleotides read TGTGCCAGCAGCCCTAGCGGGGGGGCCACAGATACGCAGTATTTT. It specifies CASSPSGGATDTQYF.

This clonotype was counted ten times or more. The chain uses TRBV7-8 and TRBJ2-5, with D possibly TRBD2 on 6 matching bases. V was shortened by 8 bases and J by 6 bases, with 16 bases between the two germline ends. The CDR3 is made up of 13 amino acids. In germline, CDR1 is SGHVS, CDR2 FQNEAQ. The CDR3 region has the DNA TGTGCCAGCTACTCGGAGGGCCCGAAGACCCAGTACTTC. Protein product: CASYSEGPKTQYF.

V is TRBV11-2 and J is TRBJ2-7; 12 bases map to TRBD2. The V gene's germline CDR1 is SGHAT and CDR2 FQNNGV. Germline trimming cut 7 bases from V and 4 bases from J; bases unmatched to any gene: 8. The CDR3 totals 15 residues. CDR3 sequence: CASNVLAGGIYEQYF. CDR3 nucleotides: TGTGCCAGCAACGTACTAGCGGGAGGCATATACGAGCAGTACTTC.

This clonotype showed up many times. J is TRBJ1-2 and V is TRBV12-3 or TRBV12-4; tentative D call: TRBD1 (5 bases). Trimming shortened V by 2 bases and J by 4 bases, and 14 bases separated the two germline ends. The CDR3 totals 15 residues. CDR3 nucleotides: TGTGCCAGCAGTTTATTCGGGACGCCTTCCTATGGCTACACCTTC. It specifies CASSLFGTPSYGYTF.

This clonotype was seen ten or more times. The chain joins TRBV29-1 to TRBJ1-2, with D perhaps matching TRBD1 (5 bases). Looked up from germline, CDR1 is SQVTM and CDR2 is ANQGSEA. This CDR3 is 13 amino acids long. Between the trimmed V and J ends, which lost 5 bases and 4 bases, there was a span of 14 bases. Here the CDR3 reads CSVSGLDGYGYTF. CDR3 sequence (DNA): TGCAGCGTTTCAGGGTTAGATGGCTATGGCTACACCTTC.

The rearrangement uses TRBV28 and TRBJ2-2; 12 nucleotides line up with TRBD1. In germline, CDR1 is MDHEN, CDR2 SYDVKM. There are 15 residues in the CDR3. V was clipped by 10 bases and J by 3 bases; unmatched bases: 6. In DNA form, the CDR3 reads TGTGCCACCGCGGGACAGGGGGCTGACACCGGGGAGCTGTTTTTT. It is translated as CATAGQGADTGELFF.

This sequence joins TRBV7-2 and TRBJ2-1; the D call may be TRBD1 or TRBD2 (5 bases each). Trimming cost V 3 bases and J 1 base, with 25 bases left between them. The CDR3 extends over 20 amino acids. Per the germline V gene, CDR1 is SGHTA and CDR2 is FQGNSA. CDR3 sequence reads: CASSLGLGVETVISYNEQFF. DNA of the CDR3: TGTGCCAGCAGCTTGGGATTGGGGGTGGAAACAGTAATTTCCTACAATGAGCAGTTCTTC. The entire variable domain, with the rest obtained from reference TRBV7-2 and TRBJ2-1, is as follows: GAGVSQSPSNKVTEKGKDVELRCDPISGHTALYWYRQSLGQGLEFLIYFQGNSAPDKSGLPSDRFSAERTGGSVSTLTIQRTQQEDSAVYLCASSLGLGVETVISYNEQFFGPGTRLTVL.

Ten or more counts support this clonotype. The CDR3 sequence is CASSWNRVGPRGNTEAFF. Here the CDR3 DNA reads TGTGCCAGCAGTTGGAACAGGGTGGGACCCAGGGGGAACACTGAAGCTTTCTTT. The rearrangement joins TRBV27 to TRBJ1-1; D is perhaps TRBD1 (6 bases). The germline V and J ends were trimmed by 4 bases and 1 base, with 22 bases remaining between them. This CDR3 is built from 18 residues. CDR1 is MNHEY and CDR2 is SMNVEV in the germline V gene (reference sequence).

This clonotype came up many times. The genes are TRBV20-1 and TRBJ2-7; the D gene could be TRBD1 or TRBD2 (7 bases each). Germline V gene sequence: CDR1 DFQATT, CDR2 SNEGSKA (reference sequence). The V gene lost 4 bases and the J gene lost 9 bases, with 13 bases spanning the gap. The CDR3 totals 11 residues. In DNA, the CDR3 is TGCAGTGCTACCAGGGGGGGCGGGCAGTACTTC. Protein: CSATRGGGQYF.

The chain carries TRBV5-1 and TRBJ2-7; D perhaps matches TRBD2 (6 bases). This CDR3 has 15 amino acids. Germline V lookup: CDR1 SGHRS, CDR2 YFSETQ. Deletions cut 1 base from V and 0 bases from J, with 11 bases between. This CDR3 is CASSLLAGSSYEQYF. The DNA for the CDR3 is TGCGCCAGCAGCTTGCTTGCCGGGAGCTCCTACGAGCAGTACTTC. The whole variable domain, remainder taken from reference TRBV5-1 and TRBJ2-7, is KAGVTQTPRYLIKTRGQQVTLSCSPISGHRSVSWYQQTPGQGLQFLFEYFSETQRNKGNFPGRFSGRQFSNSRSEMNVSTLELGDSALYLCASSLLAGSSYEQYFGPGTRLTVT.

This clonotype was seen at least ten times. CDR3 bases: TGTGCCAGCAGCATGGGACAGGGGGAGACCCAGTACTTC. Protein product: CASSMGQGETQYF. This rearrangement joins TRBV7-8 to TRBJ2-5; TRBD1 aligns across 10 bases. Trimming took 5 bases from V and 5 from J; bases not matched to a gene: 2. CDR1 and CDR2 from the germline V gene are SGHVS and FQNEAQ. The CDR3 has 13 residues.

The rearrangement joins TRBV3-1 to TRBJ1-2; the D is unclear. Deletions cut 7 bases from V and 4 bases from J, with 10 bases between. The CDR3 is made up of 12 amino acids. Per germline, CDR1 LGHDT and CDR2 YNNKEL (reference sequence). In nucleotides, the CDR3 is TGTGCCAGCACCGGACGGAGCTATGGCTACACCTTC. Residues: CASTGRSYGYTF.

This clonotype was found a few times. The chain links TRBV30 to TRBJ2-5; 8 bases align to TRBD2. V lost 7 bases and J lost 5; bases outside the gene matches: 9. CDR3 size: 13 residues. The V gene's germline CDR1 is GTSNPN and CDR2 SVGIG (reference sequence). Here the CDR3 reads CALDRSSGETQYF. The CDR3 DNA reads as TGTGCCTTGGACCGTTCTAGCGGGGAGACCCAGTACTTC.

This clonotype was detected only a few times. The V call is TRBV29-1, the J call TRBJ1-6; D is ambiguous. Germline values: CDR1 SQVTM, CDR2 ANQGSEA. The V end lost 1 base, the J end lost 6 bases, and 10 bases lay between the germline ends. This CDR3 comprises 14 residues. CDR3 sequence (DNA): TGCAGCGTTGAAGCCTGGGGAGTTAATTCACCCCTCCACTTT. Protein sequence: CSVEAWGVNSPLHF.

This clonotype turned up a few times. This CDR3 is CASRDITYEQYF. The CDR3 DNA sequence: TGTGCCAGTAGGGACATTACCTACGAGCAGTACTTC. The genes are TRBV28 and TRBJ2-7; possibly TRBD1 for D (6 bases). V lost 9 bases and J lost 2, with 11 bases in between. The CDR3 has 12 amino acids. Looked up from germline, CDR1 is MDHEN and CDR2 is SYDVKM.

The chain combines TRBV6-5 with TRBJ1-6; no definite D call. V was shortened by 4 bases and J by 13 bases, with 8 bases between the two germline ends. The CDR3 is 11 residues long. CDR1 is MNHEY, CDR2 SVGAGI, per germline. Here the CDR3 DNA reads TGTGCCAGCAGTTCAGGTGGCCCCCTCCACTTT. Its translation is CASSSGGPLHF.

This clonotype showed up many times. The V gene is TRBV5-1, the J gene TRBJ2-3; no clear D gene. The CDR3 has 14 amino acids. Trimming shortened V by 0 bases and J by 10 bases, and 15 bases separated the two germline ends. Germline-derived CDR1 and CDR2 are SGHRS and YFSETQ. The CDR3 region is CASSLEVGPPAQYF. The CDR3 DNA is TGCGCCAGCAGCTTGGAGGTTGGGCCACCTGCGCAGTATTTT. The full variable domain, rest sourced from reference TRBV5-1 and TRBJ2-3, is KAGVTQTPRYLIKTRGQQVTLSCSPISGHRSVSWYQQTPGQGLQFLFEYFSETQRNKGNFPGRFSGRQFSNSRSEMNVSTLELGDSALYLCASSLEVGPPAQYFGPGTRLTVL.

This clonotype appeared many times. The DNA of the CDR3 is TGTGCCAGCAGTTTAGGCACGAACACCGGGGAGCTGTTTTTT. Protein sequence: CASSLGTNTGELFF. The chain recombines TRBV27 with TRBJ2-2; D remains unclear. The germline V gene encodes CDR1 MNHEY and CDR2 SMNVEV (reference sequence). The CDR3 runs to 14 residues. V lost 2 bases, J lost 0 bases, and 4 bases lay in between.

The V call is TRBV6-1, the J call TRBJ2-5; D might be TRBD1 or TRBD2, each matching 5 bases. CDR1 is MNHNS and CDR2 is SASEGT in the germline V gene. The CDR3 sequence is 14 residues long. Trimming took 4 bases from V and 0 from J, leaving 9 bases between them. The CDR3, as DNA: TGTGCCAGCAGTGGGGGACCGTACCAAGAGACCCAGTACTTC. Protein: CASSGGPYQETQYF.

This clonotype was observed at least ten times. The chain combines TRBV9 with TRBJ2-7, with a tentative D call TRBD1 (5 bases). The V end was cut by 0 bases, the J end by 0 bases, with 10 bases between. The CDR3 has 15 residues. Germline V CDR1 and CDR2: SGDLS, YYNGEE. In DNA form, the CDR3 reads TGTGCCAGCAGCGTAGCCGCAGGGAACTCCTACGAGCAGTACTTC. This translates into CASSVAAGNSYEQYF.